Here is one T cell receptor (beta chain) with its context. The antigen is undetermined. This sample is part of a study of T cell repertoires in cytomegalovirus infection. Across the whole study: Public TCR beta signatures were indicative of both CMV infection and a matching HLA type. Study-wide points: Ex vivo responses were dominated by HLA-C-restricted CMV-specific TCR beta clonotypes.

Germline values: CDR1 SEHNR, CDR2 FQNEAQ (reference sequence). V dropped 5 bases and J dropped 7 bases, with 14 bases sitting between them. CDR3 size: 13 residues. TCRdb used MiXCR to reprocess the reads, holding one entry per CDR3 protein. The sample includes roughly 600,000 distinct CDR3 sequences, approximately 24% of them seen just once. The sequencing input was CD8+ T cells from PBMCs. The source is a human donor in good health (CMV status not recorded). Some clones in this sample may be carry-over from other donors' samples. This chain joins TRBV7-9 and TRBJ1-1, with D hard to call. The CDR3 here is CASSSRGTGEAFF. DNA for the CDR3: TGTGCCAGCAGCAGCAGAGGAACTGGTGAAGCTTTCTTT. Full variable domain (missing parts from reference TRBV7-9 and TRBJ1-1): DTGVSQNPRHKITKRGQNVTFRCDPISEHNRLYWYRQTLGQGPEFLTYFQNEAQLEKSRLLSDRFSAERPKGSFSTLEIQRTEQGDSAMYLCASSSRGTGEAFFGQGTRLTVV.